The entry below gives a single T cell receptor beta chain sequence along with its context. Its cognate antigen is unknown. The treatment was: 15 to 20 received Ad26.COV2.S at low or high dose, single or two shots; about 5 received placebo; per-sample allocation not given. Following the first vaccine or placebo injection, samples were taken on day 63. Whoever gave the sample was an adult aged 18-55 years in Boston. These data come from a study of Ad26.COV2.S vaccination and SARS-CoV-2 variants. Study at large: Within the COV1001 Ad26.COV2.S trial arm, the donor was enrolled.

Overall study findings and caveats: Placebo recipients and vaccine recipients were similar in non-spike TCR breadth. Vaccine recipients surpassed placebo recipients in spike-specific TCR breadth.

Sequencing was performed with immunoSEQ multiplex PCR; in TCRdb, only in-frame clones are kept and a portion is missing. The data show approximately 340,000 clones, with roughly 81% seen just once and around 3% held by the top ten. The length of the CDR3 is 14 residues. Deletions cut 2 bases from V and 1 base from J, with 12 bases between. The germline V gene has CDR1 SQVTM and CDR2 ANQGSEA. Here the sequenced sample was peripheral blood, taken in a trial of Ad26.COV2.S vaccine versus placebo. This chain uses TRBV29-1 with TRBJ2-7; D unresolved. The TCR sequence derives from a person aged 18-60 years who received the Ad26.COV2.S COVID-19 vaccine or a placebo. CDR3: CSVESMQESYEQYF. For the CDR3, the DNA is TGCAGCGTTGAATCCATGCAGGAATCCTACGAGCAGTACTTC.